This T cell receptor (beta chain) is drawn from a study of blood T cell repertoires in COVID-19. Study details: The United States, Italy and Spain provided the acute and convalescent COVID-19 samples.

Using immunoSEQ multiplex PCR, the repertoire was profiled, and TCRdb retains in-frame clones only, with some absent. The table lists about 23,000 clones, 88% of them singletons. Specimen: peripheral blood. The clonotype originates from a man in his 70s in a cohort sampled during active COVID-19.

CDR3 in amino acids: CASSPDYFNEQFF. Here the CDR3 DNA reads TGTGCCAGCTCACCGGACTATTTCAATGAGCAGTTCTTC. The rearrangement joins TRBV18 to TRBJ2-1, with D perhaps matching TRBD2 (6 bases). The germline V gene has CDR1 KGHSH and CDR2 LQKENI. The V end was cut by 3 bases, the J end by 6 bases, with 9 bases between. The CDR3 is 13 amino acids.